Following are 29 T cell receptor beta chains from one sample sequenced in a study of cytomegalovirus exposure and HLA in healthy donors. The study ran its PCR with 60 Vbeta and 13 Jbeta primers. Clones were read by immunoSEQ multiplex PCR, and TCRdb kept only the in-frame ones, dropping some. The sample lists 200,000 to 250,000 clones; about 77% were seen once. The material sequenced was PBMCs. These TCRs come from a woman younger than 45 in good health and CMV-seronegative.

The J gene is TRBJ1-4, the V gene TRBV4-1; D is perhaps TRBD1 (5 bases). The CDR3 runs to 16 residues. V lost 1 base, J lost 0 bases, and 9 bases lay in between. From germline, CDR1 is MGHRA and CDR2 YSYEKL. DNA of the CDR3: TGCGCCAGCAGCCAAGGACAGCCGCCAACTAATGAAAAACTGTTTTTT. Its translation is CASSQGQPPTNEKLFF.

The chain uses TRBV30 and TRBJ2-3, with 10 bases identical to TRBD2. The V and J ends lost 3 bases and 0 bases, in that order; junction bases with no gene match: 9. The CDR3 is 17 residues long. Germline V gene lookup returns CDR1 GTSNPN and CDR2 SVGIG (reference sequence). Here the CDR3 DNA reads TGTGCCTGGAGACGGGGACTAGCGAGCCTTAGCACAGATACGCAGTATTTT. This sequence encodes CAWRRGLASLSTDTQYF.

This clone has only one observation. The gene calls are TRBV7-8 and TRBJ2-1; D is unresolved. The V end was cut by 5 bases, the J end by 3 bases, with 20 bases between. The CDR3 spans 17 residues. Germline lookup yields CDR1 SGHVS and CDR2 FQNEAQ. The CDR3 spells CASSPLPGTAIYNEQFF. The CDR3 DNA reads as TGTGCCAGCAGCCCTCTACCCGGCACAGCTATCTACAATGAGCAGTTCTTC.

The CDR3 nucleotides read TGTGCCAGCAGCTCTAGCGGGGGGGCGGTGAGCGGGGAGCTGTTTTTT. Its translation: CASSSSGGAVSGELFF. This chain links TRBV11-2 with TRBJ2-2, with 12 bases fitting TRBD2. V was pared by 4 bases and J by 7 bases, with 7 bases of the junction left unmatched. The CDR3 spans 16 residues. Germline assignment: CDR1 SGHAT and CDR2 FQNNGV.

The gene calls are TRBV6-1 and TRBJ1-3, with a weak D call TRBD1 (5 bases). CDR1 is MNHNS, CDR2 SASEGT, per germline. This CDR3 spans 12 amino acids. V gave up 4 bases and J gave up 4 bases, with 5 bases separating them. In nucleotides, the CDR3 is TGTGCCAGCAGTGGACAGGGAAACACCATATATTTT. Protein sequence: CASSGQGNTIYF.

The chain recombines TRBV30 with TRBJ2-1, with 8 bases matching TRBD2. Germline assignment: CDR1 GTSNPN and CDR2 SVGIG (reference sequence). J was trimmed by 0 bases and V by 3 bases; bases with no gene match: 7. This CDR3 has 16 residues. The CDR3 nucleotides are TGTGCCTGGAGGGTACTAGCGGTCAGCTCCTACAATGAGCAGTTCTTC. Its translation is CAWRVLAVSSYNEQFF.

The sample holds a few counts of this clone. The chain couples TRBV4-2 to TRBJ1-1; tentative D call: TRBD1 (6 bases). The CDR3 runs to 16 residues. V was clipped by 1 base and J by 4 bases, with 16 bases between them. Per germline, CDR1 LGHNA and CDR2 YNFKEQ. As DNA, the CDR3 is TGTGCCAGCAGCCAAGTGGGGGCAGGGGTCGGCACTGAAGCTTTCTTT. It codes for CASSQVGAGVGTEAFF.

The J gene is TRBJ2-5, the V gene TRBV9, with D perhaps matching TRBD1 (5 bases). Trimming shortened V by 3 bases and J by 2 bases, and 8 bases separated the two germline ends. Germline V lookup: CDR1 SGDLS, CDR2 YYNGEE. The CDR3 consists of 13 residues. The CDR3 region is CASSGGLQETQYF. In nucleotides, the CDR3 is TGTGCCAGCAGCGGGGGCCTACAAGAGACCCAGTACTTC.

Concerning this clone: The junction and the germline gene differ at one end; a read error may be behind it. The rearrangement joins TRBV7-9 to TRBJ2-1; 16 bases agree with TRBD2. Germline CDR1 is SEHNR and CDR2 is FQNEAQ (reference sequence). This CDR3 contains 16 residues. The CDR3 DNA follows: TGTTCCAGCAGCTATTTCCCGGGACTAGCGGGAGGGCCGAAGTTCTTC. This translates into CSSSYFPGLAGGPKFF.

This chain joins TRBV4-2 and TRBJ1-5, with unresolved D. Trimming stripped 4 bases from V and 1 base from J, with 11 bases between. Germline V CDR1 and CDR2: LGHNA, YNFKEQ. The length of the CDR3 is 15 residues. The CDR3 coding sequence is TGTGCCAGCAGCCTCACAACACAGAGCAATCAGCCCCAGCATTTT. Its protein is CASSLTTQSNQPQHF.

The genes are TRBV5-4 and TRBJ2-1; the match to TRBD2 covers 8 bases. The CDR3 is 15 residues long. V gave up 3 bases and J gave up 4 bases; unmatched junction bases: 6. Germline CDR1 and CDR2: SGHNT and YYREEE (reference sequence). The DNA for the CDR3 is TGTGCCAGCAGCTCCCAGCGGGGGAAATACAATGAGCAGTTCTTC. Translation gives CASSSQRGKYNEQFF.

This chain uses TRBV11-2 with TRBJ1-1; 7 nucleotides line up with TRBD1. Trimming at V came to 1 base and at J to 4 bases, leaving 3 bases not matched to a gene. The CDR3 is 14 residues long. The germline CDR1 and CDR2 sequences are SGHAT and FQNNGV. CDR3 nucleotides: TGTGCCAGCAGCTTAGTGAGACAGGGCACTGAAGCTTTCTTT. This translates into CASSLVRQGTEAFF.

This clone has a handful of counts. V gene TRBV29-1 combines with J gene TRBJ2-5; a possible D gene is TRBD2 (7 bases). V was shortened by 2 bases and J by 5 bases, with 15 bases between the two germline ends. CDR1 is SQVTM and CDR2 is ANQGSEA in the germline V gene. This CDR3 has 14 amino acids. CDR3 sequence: CSVEWAGAGETQYF. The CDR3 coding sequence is TGCAGCGTTGAATGGGCGGGGGCGGGGGAGACCCAGTACTTC.

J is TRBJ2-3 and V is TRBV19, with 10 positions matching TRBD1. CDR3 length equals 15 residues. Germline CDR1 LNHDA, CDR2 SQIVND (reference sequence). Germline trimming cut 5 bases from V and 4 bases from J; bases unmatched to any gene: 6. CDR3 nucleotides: TGTGCCAGTAGTGAAGGGACAGGGGTGGCAGATACGCAGTATTTT. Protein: CASSEGTGVADTQYF.

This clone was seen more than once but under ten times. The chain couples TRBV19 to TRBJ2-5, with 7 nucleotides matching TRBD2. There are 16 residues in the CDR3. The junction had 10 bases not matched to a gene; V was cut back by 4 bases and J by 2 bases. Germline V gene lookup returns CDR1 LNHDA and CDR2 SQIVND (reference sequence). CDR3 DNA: TGTGCCAGTAGTAAATGGACGGGAGGTGTGCAAGAGACCCAGTACTTC. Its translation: CASSKWTGGVQETQYF.

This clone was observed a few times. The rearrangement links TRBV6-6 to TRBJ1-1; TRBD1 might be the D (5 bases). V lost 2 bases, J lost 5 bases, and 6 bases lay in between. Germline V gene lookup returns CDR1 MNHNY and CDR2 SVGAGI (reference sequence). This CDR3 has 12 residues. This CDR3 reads CASSYGGTEAFF. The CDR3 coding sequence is TGTGCCAGCAGTTACGGGGGGACTGAAGCTTTCTTT.

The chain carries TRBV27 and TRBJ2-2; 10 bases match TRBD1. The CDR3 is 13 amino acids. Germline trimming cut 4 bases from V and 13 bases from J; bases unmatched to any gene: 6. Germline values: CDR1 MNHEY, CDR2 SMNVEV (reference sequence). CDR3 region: CASSSDRGRLLFF. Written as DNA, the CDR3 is TGTGCCAGCAGTTCCGACAGGGGGCGACTGCTGTTTTTT.

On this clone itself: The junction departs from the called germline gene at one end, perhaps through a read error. The CDR3 spells CASSLVRVVRAEAFF. CDR3 nucleotide sequence: TGTGCTAGCAGCTTAGTCCGGGTTGTGAGGGCTGAAGCTTTCTTT. V is TRBV7-7 and J is TRBJ1-1; D uncertain. Germline lookup yields CDR1 SSHAT and CDR2 FNYEAQ (reference sequence). The length of the CDR3 is 15 residues.

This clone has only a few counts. The CDR3 protein is CASSLQAGGNGETQYF. CDR3 in DNA: TGCGCCAGCAGCTTGCAAGCGGGGGGAAACGGAGAGACCCAGTACTTC. The chain uses TRBV5-1 and TRBJ2-5; 9 bases are shared with TRBD2. CDR3 length: 16 residues. Germline V gene lookup returns CDR1 SGHRS and CDR2 YFSETQ. With V trimmed by 1 base and J by 4 bases, 8 bases remained unmatched.

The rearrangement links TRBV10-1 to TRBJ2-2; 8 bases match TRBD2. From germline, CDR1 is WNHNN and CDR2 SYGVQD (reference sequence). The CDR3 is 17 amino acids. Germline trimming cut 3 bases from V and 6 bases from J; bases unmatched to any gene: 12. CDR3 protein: CASSDRAGAVEAGELFF. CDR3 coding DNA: TGCGCCAGCAGTGATAGAGCGGGGGCGGTGGAGGCCGGGGAGCTGTTTTTT.

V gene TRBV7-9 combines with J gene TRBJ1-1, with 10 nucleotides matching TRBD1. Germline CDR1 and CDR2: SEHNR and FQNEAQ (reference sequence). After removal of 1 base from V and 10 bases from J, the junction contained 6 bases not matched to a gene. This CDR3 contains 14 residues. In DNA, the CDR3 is TGTGCCAGCAGCTTAGGGACAGGGGGGCGCGTAGCTTTCTTT. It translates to CASSLGTGGRVAFF.

The CDR3 DNA reads TGCGCCAGCAGCCAACCAGGGAGCGGGGGGGCCTCTGGGGCCAACGTCCTGACTTTC. Residues: CASSQPGSGGASGANVLTF. The chain is built from TRBV4-1 and TRBJ2-6; 10 nucleotides align to TRBD2. Losses at the gene ends were 2 bases for V and 0 bases for J; bases not matched to a gene: 7. Germline V gene lookup returns CDR1 MGHRA and CDR2 YSYEKL. The CDR3 length is 19 residues.

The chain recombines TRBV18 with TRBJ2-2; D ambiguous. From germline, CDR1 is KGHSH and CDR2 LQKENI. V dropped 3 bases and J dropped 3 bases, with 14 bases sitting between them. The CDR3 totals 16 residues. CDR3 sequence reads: CASSPVMVGDTGELFF. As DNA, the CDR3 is TGTGCCAGCTCACCTGTGATGGTCGGAGACACCGGGGAGCTGTTTTTT.

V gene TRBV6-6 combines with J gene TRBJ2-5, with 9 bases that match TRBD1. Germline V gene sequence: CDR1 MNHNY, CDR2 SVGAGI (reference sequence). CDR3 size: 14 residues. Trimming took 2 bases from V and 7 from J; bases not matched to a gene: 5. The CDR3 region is CASSYRQGVMTQYF. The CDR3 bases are TGTGCCAGCAGTTACAGACAGGGGGTGATGACCCAGTACTTC.

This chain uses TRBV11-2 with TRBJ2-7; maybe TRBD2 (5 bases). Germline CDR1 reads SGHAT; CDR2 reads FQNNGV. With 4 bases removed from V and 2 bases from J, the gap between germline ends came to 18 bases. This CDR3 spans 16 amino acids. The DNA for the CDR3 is TGTGCCAGCAGCTCCCTTGGCGGGCGACTTCCCTACGAGCAGTACTTC. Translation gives CASSSLGGRLPYEQYF. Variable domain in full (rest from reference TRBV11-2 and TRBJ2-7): EAGVAQSPRYKIIEKRQSVAFWCNPISGHATLYWYQQILGQGPKLLIQFQNNGVVDDSQLPKDRFSAERLKGVDSTLKIQPAKLEDSAVYLCASSSLGGRLPYEQYFGPGTRLTVT.

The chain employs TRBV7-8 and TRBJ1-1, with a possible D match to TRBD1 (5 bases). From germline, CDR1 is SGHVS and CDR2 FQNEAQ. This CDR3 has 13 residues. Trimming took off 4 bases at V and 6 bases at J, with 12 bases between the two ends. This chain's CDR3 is CASSSAKGSEAFF. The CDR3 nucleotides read TGTGCCAGCAGCTCCGCGAAGGGGTCTGAAGCTTTCTTT. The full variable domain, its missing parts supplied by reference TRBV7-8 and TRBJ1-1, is GAGVSQSPRYKVAKRGQDVALRCDPISGHVSLFWYQQALGQGPEFLTYFQNEAQLDKSGLPSDRFFAERPEGSVSTLKIQRTQQEDSAVYLCASSSAKGSEAFFGQGTRLTVV.

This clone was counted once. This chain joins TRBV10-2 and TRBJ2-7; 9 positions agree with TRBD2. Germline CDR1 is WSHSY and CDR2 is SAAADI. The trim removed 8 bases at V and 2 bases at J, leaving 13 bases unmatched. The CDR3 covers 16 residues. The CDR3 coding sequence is TGCGCCAGCGTGGGAGGGGGAGCGGGGGGAACCTACGAGCAGTACTTC. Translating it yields CASVGGGAGGTYEQYF.

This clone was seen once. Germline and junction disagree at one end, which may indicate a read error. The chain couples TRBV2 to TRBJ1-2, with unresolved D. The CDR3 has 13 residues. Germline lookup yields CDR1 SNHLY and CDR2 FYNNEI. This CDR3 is CASREAGVYGYTF. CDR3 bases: TGTGCCAGCAGGGAAGCGGGAGTCTATGGCTACACCTTC.

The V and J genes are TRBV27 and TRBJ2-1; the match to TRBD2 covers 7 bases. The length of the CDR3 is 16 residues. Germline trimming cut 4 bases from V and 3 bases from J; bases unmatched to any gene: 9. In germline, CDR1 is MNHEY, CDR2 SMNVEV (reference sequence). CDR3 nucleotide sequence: TGTGCCAGCAGTTCCCGGGGTAGCGGGTTCTACAATGAGCAGTTCTTC. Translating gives CASSSRGSGFYNEQFF.